The next 9 T cell receptor beta chains were all read from a single sample in a study of T cell responses to AZD1222 COVID-19 vaccine. Using immunoSEQ multiplex PCR, the repertoire was profiled, and TCRdb retains in-frame clones only, with some absent. The table lists 150,000 to 200,000 clones, about 91% of them singletons, with roughly 1.4% in the top ten. The sample here was peripheral blood, taken 28 days after the second AZD1222 dose. These receptors were taken from an adult who received the AZD1222 COVID-19 vaccine.

The genes are TRBV7-2 and TRBJ2-3; 9 bases match TRBD2. V was pared by 4 bases and J by 6 bases, with 5 bases of the junction left unmatched. The CDR3 loop spans 14 amino acids. Germline V lookup: CDR1 SGHTA, CDR2 FQGNSA. CDR3 loop: CASSSGLAMDTQYF. In DNA, the CDR3 is TGTGCCAGCAGCTCGGGACTAGCTATGGATACGCAGTATTTT.

The rearrangement uses TRBV13 and TRBJ2-1; 8 nucleotides match TRBD2. Germline V lookup: CDR1 PRHDT, CDR2 FYEKMQ (reference sequence). The CDR3 contains 16 residues. The ends lost 5 bases at V and 0 bases at J; junction bases unmatched: 6. This chain's CDR3 is CASSTLTSGSYNEQFF. CDR3 DNA sequence: TGTGCCAGCAGCACCCTTACTAGCGGCTCCTACAATGAGCAGTTCTTC.

The genes are TRBV13 and TRBJ1-2; maybe TRBD1 (5 bases). Germline lookup yields CDR1 PRHDT and CDR2 FYEKMQ (reference sequence). Trimming removed 5 bases from V and 5 bases from J, with 27 bases in between. The CDR3 has 18 amino acids. The CDR3 protein is CASSTAGTGSQLTYGYTF. CDR3 nucleotide sequence: TGTGCCAGCAGCACGGCCGGGACCGGGAGTCAACTGACTTATGGCTACACCTTC.

This chain connects TRBV25-1 to TRBJ1-1; tentative D call: TRBD1 (5 bases). The CDR3 has 13 amino acids. Germline-derived CDR1 and CDR2 are MGHDK and SYGVNS. Between the trimmed V and J ends, which lost 8 bases and 6 bases, there was a span of 16 bases. CDR3 coding DNA: TGTGCCAGCCAGGGACCTTTCCGGGCTGAAGCTTTCTTT. Its protein product is CASQGPFRAEAFF.

V gene TRBV4-3 combines with J gene TRBJ2-7; 12 bases agree with TRBD2. This CDR3 region has 16 residues. V was clipped by 2 bases and J by 3 bases; unmatched bases: 5. CDR1 and CDR2 (germline): LGHNA, YSLEER. DNA for the CDR3: TGCGCCAGCAGCCAATCCTCGACTAGCGGGAGCTACGAGCAGTACTTC. Translating it yields CASSQSSTSGSYEQYF.

The rearrangement links TRBV7-8 to TRBJ2-3; tentative D call: TRBD2 (6 bases). The CDR3 is made up of 14 amino acids. V was trimmed by 3 bases and J by 4 bases, leaving 11 bases between them. The germline V gene has CDR1 SGHVS and CDR2 FQNEAQ. The CDR3 nucleotides read TGTGCCAGCAGCTTCGGGAGAGGGGCAGATACGCAGTATTTT. Translation: CASSFGRGADTQYF.

The chain combines TRBV4-2 with TRBJ2-7; the match to TRBD2 covers 12 bases. Trimming at V came to 8 bases and at J to 5 bases, leaving 7 bases not matched to a gene. The CDR3 runs 14 residues. Germline loops: CDR1 LGHNA, CDR2 YNFKEQ. CDR3 region: CASRNLAGGNEQYF. CDR3 nucleotide sequence: TGTGCCAGCCGCAATCTAGCGGGAGGGAACGAGCAGTACTTC.

The CDR3 is CASSTGTSGNTIYF. CDR3 in DNA: TGTGCCAGCAGTACAGGGACCTCTGGAAACACCATATATTTT. The V call is TRBV2, the J call TRBJ1-3; weak D call: TRBD1 (6 bases). This CDR3 comprises 14 residues. V was shortened by 5 bases and J by 0 bases, with 8 bases between the two germline ends. Germline CDR1 and CDR2: SNHLY and FYNNEI. Full variable domain (rest looked up from reference TRBV2 and TRBJ1-3): EPEVTQTPSHQVTQMGQEVILRCVPISNHLYFYWYRQILGQKVEFLVSFYNNEISEKSEIFDDQFSVERPDGSNFTLKIRSTKLEDSAMYFCASSTGTSGNTIYFGEGSWLTVV.

The J gene is TRBJ2-3, the V gene TRBV14; 8 nucleotides agree with TRBD2. Germline lookup yields CDR1 SGHDN and CDR2 FVKESK. The length of the CDR3 is 16 residues. V lost 4 bases, J lost 5 bases, and 11 bases stayed unmatched. Here the CDR3 reads CASSLLAGGLIDTQYF. CDR3 bases: TGTGCCAGCAGCCTCCTGGCGGGGGGATTAATAGATACGCAGTATTTT.